Below, 6 T cell receptor beta chains from the same sample are listed, as sequenced in a study of shared clonotypes between healthy human individuals. The assay was immunoSEQ multiplex PCR, and TCRdb's table has in-frame clones only and misses some. The sample contains 1.5 million to 1.9 million clones, about 98% of which appear only once. Material for sequencing was naive CD4+ T cells sorted from blood. Subset indicated: CD45RA+ positively selected. Source of these receptors: a young man in good health.

The chain recombines TRBV5-8 with TRBJ2-6, with 8 bases that match TRBD1. From germline, CDR1 is SGHTS and CDR2 YDEGEE. The V gene end was trimmed by 9 bases and the J gene end by 2 bases; junction bases not matched to a gene: 4. CDR3 length equals 14 residues. This chain's CDR3 is CATRGRTGANVLTF. The CDR3, as DNA: TGTGCCACCAGGGGGCGGACTGGGGCCAACGTCCTGACTTTC.

Details on this clone: Sequence at one end of the junction differs from germline and may be a read error. The V call is TRBV7-8, the J call TRBJ2-7; D uncertain. From germline, CDR1 is SGHVS and CDR2 FQNEAQ. The CDR3 is 14 residues long. The CDR3 sequence: CASSLYKISSEQYF. Here the CDR3 DNA reads TGTGCCAGCAGCCTTTACAAGATATCCTCCGAGCAGTACTTC.

The V and J genes are TRBV29-1 and TRBJ1-2, with D uncertain. This CDR3 contains 12 residues. Trimming pared 4 bases from V and 4 bases from J, leaving 10 bases between. Germline CDR1 reads SQVTM; CDR2 reads ANQGSEA. The CDR3 region has the DNA TGCAGCGTTGCCCGACGGACCTATGGCTACACCTTC. This translates into CSVARRTYGYTF. Full variable domain (outside the CDR3, taken from reference TRBV29-1 and TRBJ1-2): SAVISQKPSRDICQRGTSLTIQCQVDSQVTMMFWYRQQPGQSLTLIATANQGSEATYESGFVIDKFPISRPNLTFSTLTVSNMSPEDSSIYLCSVARRTYGYTFGSGTRLTVV.

This clone was seen a single time. The chain uses TRBV4-1 and TRBJ2-2, with D unresolved. The CDR3 has 14 amino acids. Germline V CDR1 and CDR2: MGHRA, YSYEKL. Trimming shortened V by 0 bases and J by 1 base, and 3 bases separated the two germline ends. For the CDR3, the DNA is TGCGCCAGCAGCCAAGACAAGAACACCGGGGAGCTGTTTTTT. Translation: CASSQDKNTGELFF.

The V and J genes are TRBV11-2 and TRBJ2-5, with D perhaps TRBD2 (5 bases). Germline lookup yields CDR1 SGHAT and CDR2 FQNNGV. Trimming shortened V by 5 bases and J by 7 bases, and 20 bases separated the two germline ends. The CDR3 has 15 residues. The CDR3 DNA reads as TGTGCCAGCAGCCCCCCGGGCGGTCGTGAGGGGACCCAGTACTTC. Protein product: CASSPPGGREGTQYF.

The gene calls are TRBV28 and TRBJ1-3; 10 bases are shared with TRBD1. Per the germline V gene, CDR1 is MDHEN and CDR2 is SYDVKM. V lost 10 bases, J lost 6 bases, and 9 bases stayed unmatched. This CDR3 is 14 amino acids long. The CDR3 nucleotides are TGTGCCACCAAAGGGACAGGGGTGGCAAACACCATATATTTT. Translated, it gives CATKGTGVANTIYF. The full variable domain, its missing parts supplied by reference TRBV28 and TRBJ1-3, is DVKVTQSSRYLVKRTGEKVFLECVQDMDHENMFWYRQDPGLGLRLIYFSYDVKMKEKGDIPEGYSVSREKKERFSLILESASTNQTSMYLCATKGTGVANTIYFGEGSWLTVV.